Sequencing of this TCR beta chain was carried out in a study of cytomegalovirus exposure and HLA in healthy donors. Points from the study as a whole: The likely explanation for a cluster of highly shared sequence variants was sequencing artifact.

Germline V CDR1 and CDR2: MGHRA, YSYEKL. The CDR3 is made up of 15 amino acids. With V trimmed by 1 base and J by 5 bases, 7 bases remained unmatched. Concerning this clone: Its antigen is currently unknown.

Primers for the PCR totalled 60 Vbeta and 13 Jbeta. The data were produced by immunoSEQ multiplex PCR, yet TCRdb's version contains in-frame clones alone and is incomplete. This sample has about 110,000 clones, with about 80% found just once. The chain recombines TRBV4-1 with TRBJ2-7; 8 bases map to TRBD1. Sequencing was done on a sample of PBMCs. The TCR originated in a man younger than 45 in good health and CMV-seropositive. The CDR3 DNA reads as TGCGCCAGCAGCCAAGCCCGGACAGGGTCACACGAGCAGTACTTC. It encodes CASSQARTGSHEQYF.